This T cell receptor (beta chain) was sequenced in a study of blood T cell repertoires in COVID-19. Study-level background: The United States, Italy and Spain were the sources of the acute and convalescent COVID-19 samples. T cells, B-cell-depleted T cells, or PBMCs supplied cDNA or gDNA.

This CDR3 contains 13 residues. Germline V CDR1 and CDR2: MNHNY, SVGAGI (reference sequence). V was clipped by 0 bases and J by 8 bases, with 7 bases between them. Data came from immunoSEQ multiplex PCR; TCRdb stores just in-frame clones and leaves some out. The repertoire consists of around 480,000 clones, with about 91% occurring once and the leading ten covering around 13%. This sequence joins TRBV6-6 and TRBJ1-4; D is unclear. Sequencing was carried out using peripheral blood. This TCR came from a woman aged 45 to 65 with COVID-19, enrolled during active disease. The CDR3 DNA follows: TGTGCCAGCAGTTACTCTATATTAGAAAAACTGTTTTTT. It translates to CASSYSILEKLFF.